This T cell receptor (beta chain) derives from a study of patients and donors after allogeneic stem cell transplantation. This clonotype has just a few counts. TCRdb re-analysed the RT-PCR reads in MiXCR, keeping a single row per CDR3 protein. The sample includes almost 20,000 distinct CDR3 sequences, about 5% of them seen just once. The CDR3 loop spans 19 amino acids. Per germline, CDR1 ENHRY and CDR2 SYGVKD. J lost 6 bases, V lost 0 bases, and 16 bases had no gene match. The source is a human donor who was either an allogeneic HSCT recipient or a stem cell or donor lymphocyte infusion donor (not recorded which). It is not recorded whose cells these are; they may come from a transplant donor. The rearrangement uses TRBV10-3 and TRBJ2-1; 8 bases fit TRBD2. Specimen: blood, either unsorted or a sorted T cell fraction (not recorded which). CDR3 in amino acids: CAISESGLAGAISGNEQFF. The CDR3 DNA follows: TGTGCCATCAGTGAGTCGGGGCTAGCGGGCGCCATCTCGGGCAATGAGCAGTTCTTC.